This TCR beta chain originates from a study of cytomegalovirus exposure and HLA in healthy donors (dated by TCRdb to about 2017). As for the study more broadly: An earlier analysis of roughly 570 of the donors reported 276 Gb of sequence data and 117 million unique TCR beta sequences obtained from about 170 million T cells. Class I and class II HLA loci were covered by the typing at four-digit resolution. Roughly 5 DR-DQ haplotypes were handled as single units for association and clustering, since linkage in the cohort was strong. Among around 400 genotyped donors of the cohort, an average of around 250,000 unique TCR beta nucleotide sequences was sequenced per donor, of which roughly 17% were non-productive. Among the roughly 430 genotyped donors, about 83% belonged to the genetic ancestry cluster associated with self-reported Caucasian donors. To study patterns of TCR occurrence, a later analysis re-analyzed previously published TCR beta repertoires from under 750 donors and added high-resolution HLA genotyping. To predict cytomegalovirus infection status, the study brought together high-throughput TCR immunosequencing, statistical association of individual TCRs with disease status, and machine learning. Genome-wide SNP genotypes for about 60% of the 666 donors were used in a later genetic analysis, which treated that subset as a discovery cohort. Every discovery cohort repertoire had been produced on one sequencing platform. The aim of the study was to test whether cataloging public T cell receptors could identify signatures of past pathogen exposure. Along with the approximately 700-subject first cohort, a separate validation cohort of approximately 110 different subjects was used. Typing coverage differed by locus: A, B, C, DRB1 and DQB1 were typed in roughly 620-630 donors, DQA1 in 522, DPA1 in around 610, and DPB1 in approximately 450. An early release that covered fewer than 800 HLA-typed donors contained approximately 300 gigabases of sequencing data and approximately 85 million unique TCR sequences. To decide whether each TCR beta V gene segment behaved as functional or pseudogenic, an earlier analysis of 587 of the donors relied on high-throughput TCR beta sequencing. In the later analysis, no new phenotypic data were used to find candidate immune exposures; instead, reliance was placed on TCR beta sequences and their occurrence across donors. The study used immunosequencing to profile the T cell repertoires of around 600 subjects and linked those repertoires to cytomegalovirus serostatus. Alongside the repertoire data, information on donor age, sex, ethnicity and CMV serostatus was compiled.

Broader findings and caveats from the paper: The study gave a list of over 150 TCR beta chains associated with cytomegalovirus. Because counts were too low, fewer than 20 rarely observed V segments, including chromosome 9 orphons, were excluded from the earlier analysis of 587 of the donors. A later analysis associated about 17,000 TCR beta sequences with specific HLA alleles at a false discovery rate of 0.05. A later analysis found that most CMV-associated TCR beta chains appeared HLA-restricted, with HLA associations seemingly driven largely by CMV exposure. When HLA alleles, especially DR and DQ, strongly co-occurred, attributing TCR associations to individual alleles was difficult. The presence/absence analyses assumed that sequencing depth was roughly uniform across donors, and that assumption may not be true. Broadly in line with IMGT annotations, most TCR beta V segments showed up in productive rearrangements about 87% or about 30% of the time in an earlier analysis of 587 of the donors. It was suggested by the authors that the approach could potentially be generalized to other disease states and immunological phenotypes. Because HLA typing was unavailable for some donors at each locus, only the typed subset was used in association tests. A cluster of highly shared sequence variants was judged likely to be a technical artifact of the sequencing pipeline. The classifier was reported to diagnose cytomegalovirus status with high specificity and sensitivity in both the original and validation cohorts. In a later genetic analysis, a missense DCLRE1C variant was associated with V-gene and J-gene trimming of TCR beta chains, and the association was replicated in an independent cohort. According to a later analysis, parvovirus B19, influenza, CMV and Epstein-Barr virus appeared linked to several top co-occurrence clusters. This cohort had only TCR beta chains sequenced, and the lack of alpha or paired-chain data limited which features could be detected. In a later analysis, HLA-associated TCR beta chains showed more clonal expansion and lower generation probabilities than non-associated chains that were equally common. In vitro tests confirmed that a few of the cytomegalovirus-associated TCR beta chains recognize cytomegalovirus antigens. Compared with the approximately 700-donor mean, donors in an Asian-associated ancestry cluster had fewer N-insertions in productive TCRs, according to a later genetic analysis. Because the 87-base-pair reads could not distinguish some IMGT-functional V segments, including TRBV6-2 and TRBV6-3, those segments were excluded. Most TCR sequences were observed very rarely across donors, whereas some public TCRs were present in many individuals. Correlated functional status among segregating V segments might reflect linkage disequilibrium, but an unknown experimental factor could not be ruled out. According to a later analysis, TCR association rates differed among HLA loci, with DRB1 alleles showing the most associated TCRs and HLA-C alleles showing the fewest. A further reported finding was that TCR beta sequences accurately predicted the HLA-A and HLA-B alleles for most subjects in the first cohort. Immune exposure information for the cohort was limited to CMV serostatus.

Receptor amplification or capture employed the immunoSEQ multiplex PCR assay. The multiplex PCR relied on a mix of 60 forward primers for TCR Vbeta segments and 13 reverse primers for TCR Jbeta segments. A multiplex PCR assay on genomic DNA amplified the CDR3 region of rearranged TCR beta genes. The amplified TCR beta libraries were sequenced on the Illumina HiSeq System as 87-base-pair reads. The paper's data handling went like this. A later analysis counted about 82 million unique TCR beta chains across the 690 or so repertoires, and roughly 11 million of these chains were shared by at least two donors. A nearest-neighbor algorithm error-corrected the raw reads and collapsed the reads into unique sequences, merging closely related sequences to remove PCR and sequencing errors. Alignment of CDR3 sequences to IMGT reference sequences was used to assign V, D and J gene segments. For a sequence to be retained, a match of at least six nucleotides was required to both a V gene segment and a J gene segment. A rearrangement counted as productive if the CDR3 had no stop codons and remained in frame with V and J, and every other rearrangement counted as non-productive. Following IMGT convention, CDR3 was defined as the stretch from the second conserved V-encoded cysteine up to the conserved J-encoded phenylalanine. The earlier analysis of some 600 of the donors excluded sequences that lacked an unambiguous match to a single V gene segment. An earlier analysis of 587 of the donors classified V segments as functional when productive rearrangements were above 56.7% and as segregating when the standard deviation between donors was above 5%. To diagnose cytomegalovirus status from the catalog of TCR beta chain sequences, a statistical classification framework was built. In a later analysis, TCR nucleotide sequences were compared against IMGT/GENE-DB human TR gene sequences so that V and J genes could be assigned. Using the TCRdist pipeline, a later analysis assigned CDR3 sequences along with most-parsimonious VDJ recombination scenarios. In a later analysis, each TCR beta chain was defined by its CDR3 amino acid sequence together with its V-gene family, and reads without a unique V-gene family were excluded. In a later analysis, 500 to 650 highly shared, low-generation-probability nucleotide sequences were removed to address suspected cross-contamination and a sequencing artifact. In a later analysis, a clonal expansion index for each public chain was calculated from normalized within-repertoire ranks of inferred template counts. In a later analysis, generation probabilities were computed with a VDJ recombination model fitted to out-of-frame rearrangements, and the resulting probabilities were checked against IGoR. Hypergeometric tests were used in a later analysis to score TCR-TCR, TCR-HLA and TCR-CMV co-occurrence, with a repertoire-size bias correction applied to the TCR pairs. A later analysis estimated false discovery rates by permuting HLA or CMV assignments 20 times. In a later analysis, co-occurring TCRs were grouped using DBSCAN, and TCRdist sequence similarity was added for clustering within HLA-allele-positive subsets. For co-occurrence clustering, repertoires with fewer than 30,000 or more than 120,000 public chains were excluded, along with roughly five repertoires with anomalous nucleotide sharing. The source is immuneACCESS, and TCRdb retained only in-frame sequences with V and J called. Part of the clones is not carried over; for the studies checked, unresolved V genes explain less than half of this, and the remainder is unexplained. V, J and clone size were drawn from that table, and D and trimming were deduced from the DNA. Here the sample has 160,000 or so clones; about four fifths occur a single time. In total, the top ten clones hold more than 0.4% of the sample.

A note on this clone: Its antigen is unknown. No per-base quality is available; no much larger clone lies one base away.

In total, approximately 700 healthy bone marrow donors made up the cohort. All cohort members were sampled while nominally healthy, although unrecorded immune exposures were likely present. The donor tested CMV seronegative, placing the donor among the 352 seronegative members of the cohort. Each donor provided a peripheral blood sample, and peripheral blood mononuclear cells were used for TCR beta sequencing. The Qiagen DNeasy Blood Extraction Kit was used to extract genomic DNA from the blood cell samples. Including the terminal cysteine and phenylalanine, the CDR3 comprises 16 residues. Only the CDR3 DNA is retained, 48 bases long and in frame from the first base. CDR1 and CDR2 are drawn from the germline V gene: SGHAT, FQNNGV. From V the trimming removes 5 bases and from J it removes 4 bases, while the gene matches leave 7 bases of the junction unaccounted for.

The material sequenced was PBMCs. The receptor's source is a woman in her 50s in good health and CMV-seronegative. The chain employs TRBV11-2 and TRBJ2-6; TRBD2 lines up with 8 middle nucleotides. At the DNA level, the sequence is TGTGCCAGCAGCCTCGGGGGGGCGCCCGGGGCCAACGTCCTGACTTTC. This gives the protein CASSLGGAPGANVLTF.